The T cell receptor (beta chain) described here comes from a study of T cells after yellow fever vaccination. TCRdb independently ran MiXCR on the 5' RACE reads; one entry per CDR3 protein. Among some 350,000 distinct CDR3 sequences listed, under 5% were seen once. Trimming removed 6 bases from V and 5 bases from J; junction bases left unmatched: 7. Germline V gene sequence: CDR1 SEHNR, CDR2 FQNEAQ (reference sequence). CDR3 size: 15 residues. The rearrangement uses TRBV7-9 and TRBJ1-6; 7 positions agree with TRBD1. The source is a man between 18 and 29 years old who received the YFV17D yellow fever vaccine. Sequencing was performed on PBMCs, taken 5 days after the yellow fever booster vaccination. The CDR3 sequence is CASRPVDRDNSPLHF. For the CDR3, the DNA is TGTGCCAGCAGGCCCGTCGACAGGGATAATTCACCCCTCCACTTT.